The next 29 T cell receptor beta chains were all read from a single sample in a study of blood T cell repertoires in COVID-19. Here immunoSEQ multiplex PCR was the method, and the copy in TCRdb shows in-frame clones only, minus some. In the table there are some 83,000 clones, about 87% of which are singletons. The specimen was peripheral blood. Receptors originate from an older man with active or convalescent COVID-19.

The chain uses TRBV28 and TRBJ1-3; D is unclear. This CDR3 contains 14 residues. CDR1 MDHEN and CDR2 SYDVKM come from the germline V gene. Trimming cost V 6 bases and J 0 bases, with 9 bases left between them. This CDR3 is CASRTAGSGNTIYF. CDR3 nucleotide sequence: TGTGCCAGCAGGACGGCGGGCTCTGGAAACACCATATATTTT. The variable domain in full, completed from reference TRBV28 and TRBJ1-3, reads DVKVTQSSRYLVKRTGEKVFLECVQDMDHENMFWYRQDPGLGLRLIYFSYDVKMKEKGDIPEGYSVSREKKERFSLILESASTNQTSMYLCASRTAGSGNTIYFGEGSWLTVV.

This chain connects TRBV19 to TRBJ1-3; D might be TRBD1 (6 bases). This CDR3 has 14 residues. The germline V and J ends were trimmed by 7 bases and 3 bases, with 13 bases remaining between them. The germline V gene has CDR1 LNHDA and CDR2 SQIVND (reference sequence). CDR3 DNA sequence: TGTGCCAGTACAACAGGGTCTAGTGGAAACACCATATATTTT. Protein sequence: CASTTGSSGNTIYF.

The V and J genes are TRBV14 and TRBJ2-2; 8 nucleotides align to TRBD1. Trimming took 4 bases from V and 6 from J; bases not matched to a gene: 4. The length of the CDR3 is 14 residues. Germline-derived CDR1 and CDR2 are SGHDN and FVKESK. The CDR3 loop reads CASSPTTGAGELFF. The CDR3 DNA reads as TGTGCCAGCAGCCCAACGACAGGGGCCGGGGAGCTGTTTTTT.

This clone occurred a few times. V and J are TRBV14 and TRBJ1-4; no clear D. The V and J ends lost 0 bases and 4 bases respectively, with 12 bases between them. Germline lookup yields CDR1 SGHDN and CDR2 FVKESK. The CDR3 length is 16 residues. CDR3 DNA sequence: TGTGCCAGCAGCCAAGAAGGCGCGGATTTTAATGAAAAACTGTTTTTT. Its protein is CASSQEGADFNEKLFF.

The DNA for the CDR3 is TGTGCCAGCAGCGGCCGGGGGGGCAATCAGCCCCAGCATTTT. Its protein is CASSGRGGNQPQHF. This rearrangement joins TRBV6-5 to TRBJ1-5, with D perhaps TRBD1 (5 bases). From germline, CDR1 is MNHEY and CDR2 SVGAGI. The V and J ends lost 6 bases and 2 bases respectively, with 11 bases between them. The length of the CDR3 is 14 residues.

The V call is TRBV28, the J call TRBJ2-7; D is perhaps TRBD1 (6 bases). V lost 2 bases, J lost 3 bases, and 11 bases lay in between. This CDR3 is 14 amino acids long. Looked up from germline, CDR1 is MDHEN and CDR2 is SYDVKM. The CDR3 region is CASSLGQTRYEQYV. CDR3 nucleotides: TGTGCCAGCAGTTTAGGACAGACCCGCTACGAGCAGTACGTC.

The chain carries TRBV18 and TRBJ2-7; TRBD1 matches 8 bases. Germline assignment: CDR1 KGHSH and CDR2 LQKENI. This CDR3 has 14 amino acids. V shed 1 base and J 2 bases; nucleotides not matched to a gene: 1. The DNA for the CDR3 is TGTGCCAGCTCACCACAGACAGGGGCCTACGAGCAGTACGTC. Its protein is CASSPQTGAYEQYV.

The chain is built from TRBV13 and TRBJ1-6, with unresolved D. Trimming shortened V by 0 bases and J by 8 bases, and 8 bases separated the two germline ends. Germline V CDR1 and CDR2: PRHDT, FYEKMQ (reference sequence). This CDR3 region has 14 residues. CDR3 protein: CASSLGRTYSPLHF. The CDR3 coding sequence is TGTGCCAGCAGCTTAGGCAGGACTTATTCACCCCTCCACTTT. The complete variable domain, with remaining parts taken from reference TRBV13 and TRBJ1-6, reads AAGVIQSPRHLIKEKRETATLKCYPIPRHDTVYWYQQGPGQDPQFLISFYEKMQSDKGSIPDRFSAQQFSDYHSELNMSSLELGDSALYFCASSLGRTYSPLHFGNGTRLTVT.

This chain connects TRBV11-3 to TRBJ2-5; weak D call: TRBD2 (5 bases). The CDR3 consists of 14 residues. Germline CDR1 and CDR2: SGHNT and YENEEA. Deletions cut 5 bases from V and 4 bases from J, with 14 bases between. CDR3 region: CASSRAGMAETQYF. The DNA for the CDR3 is TGTGCCAGCAGCCGCGCCGGGATGGCAGAGACCCAGTACTTC.

This clone is a singleton in its sample. V gene TRBV5-1 combines with J gene TRBJ2-5, with 14 bases that match TRBD2. The CDR3 spans 16 residues. After removal of 3 bases from V and 5 bases from J, the junction contained 6 bases not matched to a gene. The germline V gene has CDR1 SGHRS and CDR2 YFSETQ. The CDR3 protein is CASSSTGTSGSETQYF. CDR3 sequence (DNA): TGCGCCAGCAGCTCCACCGGGACTAGCGGGAGTGAGACCCAGTACTTC. The full variable domain, in which reference TRBV5-1 and TRBJ2-5 provide the parts outside the CDR3, is KAGVTQTPRYLIKTRGQQVTLSCSPISGHRSVSWYQQTPGQGLQFLFEYFSETQRNKGNFPGRFSGRQFSNSRSEMNVSTLELGDSALYLCASSSTGTSGSETQYFGPGTRLLVL.

This clone was seen only a few times. The CDR3 DNA sequence: TGTGCCAGCAGGGCCGGGACAGAGAATTCACCCCTCCACTTT. Residues: CASRAGTENSPLHF. This sequence joins TRBV6-6 and TRBJ1-6; 7 nucleotides align to TRBD1. J lost 7 bases, V lost 6 bases, and 6 bases had no gene match. CDR1 is MNHNY, CDR2 SVGAGI, per germline (reference sequence). The CDR3 extends over 14 amino acids.

The chain carries TRBV7-2 and TRBJ2-5, with TRBD2 matching 8 bases. This CDR3 is built from 14 residues. V lost 1 base to trimming and J lost 5 bases; unmatched junction nucleotides: 3. Germline V lookup: CDR1 SGHTA, CDR2 FQGNSA. The CDR3 nucleotides read TGTGCCAGCAGCTTAGGACTAGCGCTGGAGACCCAGTACTTC. Its translation is CASSLGLALETQYF.

This sequence joins TRBV6-5 and TRBJ2-5; 11 positions match TRBD1. Germline V gene data show CDR1 as MNHEY and CDR2 as SVGAGI. The CDR3 contains 15 residues. The junction had 3 bases not matched to a gene; V was cut back by 6 bases and J by 0 bases. The CDR3 DNA reads as TGTGCCAGCAGGGGGGACAGGGGGAACCAAGAGACCCAGTACTTC. This codes for CASRGDRGNQETQYF.

This rearrangement joins TRBV6-1 to TRBJ1-1, with D possibly TRBD1 on 6 matching bases. Germline CDR1 and CDR2: MNHNS and SASEGT. Trimming left V 4 bases short and J 3 bases short, with 18 bases between. The length of the CDR3 is 16 residues. This chain's CDR3 is CASSGETGIAYTEAFF. DNA of the CDR3: TGTGCCAGCAGTGGAGAGACAGGCATCGCGTACACTGAAGCTTTCTTT.

The chain recombines TRBV24-1 with TRBJ1-5; tentatively, D is TRBD1 (6 bases). The germline V and J ends were trimmed by 0 bases and 7 bases, with 6 bases remaining between them. The CDR3 covers 13 residues. Germline V lookup: CDR1 KGHDR, CDR2 SFDVKD. The CDR3 here is CATSDLRGQPQHF. CDR3 DNA: TGTGCCACCAGTGATTTGAGGGGGCAGCCCCAGCATTTT.

This clone was detected once. The rearrangement joins TRBV28 to TRBJ1-6; D may be TRBD1 (6 bases). The V and J ends lost 6 bases and 6 bases respectively, with 15 bases between them. This CDR3 spans 15 amino acids. Germline lookup yields CDR1 MDHEN and CDR2 SYDVKM. The CDR3 DNA sequence: TGTGCCAGCAGCCCTACCCAGGGGCGTAATTCACCCCTCCACTTT. Protein product: CASSPTQGRNSPLHF.

The chain employs TRBV3-1 (or the pseudogene TRBV3-2) and TRBJ2-7, with 7 bases that match TRBD2. The germline V gene has CDR1 LGHDT and CDR2 YNNKEL (reference sequence). This CDR3 contains 16 residues. The J segment lost 4 bases and the V segment lost 1 base, leaving 10 bases of the junction unmatched. The CDR3 bases are TGTGCCAGCAGCCAAGTTTCGGGACTACCCCTATACGAGCAGTACGTC. Translating it yields CASSQVSGLPLYEQYV.

This sequence joins TRBV15 and TRBJ2-5, with no clear D. The CDR3 contains 15 residues. The V gene lost 0 bases and the J gene lost 3 bases, with 11 bases spanning the gap. The V gene's germline CDR1 is LNHNV and CDR2 YYDKDF (reference sequence). Here the CDR3 reads CATSRDRTVKETQYF. The CDR3 bases are TGTGCCACCAGCAGAGATCGAACAGTAAAAGAGACCCAGTACTTC.

This clone was observed once. The chain combines TRBV9 with TRBJ1-1, with D tentatively TRBD1 (6 bases). Germline V CDR1 and CDR2: SGDLS, YYNGEE. This CDR3 is built from 15 residues. Trimming removed 4 bases from V and 1 base from J, with 14 bases in between. CDR3 DNA sequence: TGTGCCAGCAGCCCACTTGGACAGACGAACACTGAAGCTTTCTTT. Translated: CASSPLGQTNTEAFF.

The chain couples TRBV11-3 to TRBJ2-5, with no clear D. CDR1 and CDR2 from the germline V gene are SGHNT and YENEEA. The CDR3 spans 14 residues. Trimming shortened V by 0 bases and J by 5 bases, and 10 bases separated the two germline ends. The CDR3 nucleotides are TGTGCCAGCAGCTTAGATCTCCCCCGGGAGACCCAGTACTTC. This gives the protein CASSLDLPRETQYF.

This rearrangement joins TRBV5-1 to TRBJ1-5; D possibly corresponds to TRBD1 (6 bases). In germline, CDR1 is SGHRS, CDR2 YFSETQ. This CDR3 has 15 residues. Trimming pared 5 bases from V and 6 bases from J, leaving 18 bases between. The CDR3 is CASSFLGGAGQPQHF. CDR3 bases: TGCGCCAGCAGTTTCCTGGGGGGGGCCGGTCAGCCCCAGCATTTT.

CDR3 in amino acids: CASRTGQGHQETQYF. The CDR3 nucleotides are TGTGCCAGCAGGACCGGACAGGGGCATCAAGAGACCCAGTACTTC. The V and J genes are TRBV6-5 and TRBJ2-5, with 9 bases fitting TRBD1. The CDR3 extends over 15 amino acids. Germline V gives CDR1 MNHEY, CDR2 SVGAGI. V gave up 6 bases and J gave up 2 bases; unmatched junction bases: 7.

The J gene is TRBJ1-6, the V gene TRBV11-2; D is unresolved. Germline CDR1 SGHAT, CDR2 FQNNGV. The CDR3 spans 18 residues. With 1 base removed from V and 10 bases from J, the gap between germline ends came to 23 bases. The CDR3 here is CASSLAPPTWRGRSPLHF. CDR3 coding DNA: TGTGCCAGCAGCTTAGCTCCCCCTACATGGCGGGGAAGGTCACCCCTCCACTTT.

The chain uses TRBV9 and TRBJ2-3, with a tentative D call TRBD1 (5 bases). The CDR3 is made up of 12 amino acids. Germline-derived CDR1 and CDR2 are SGDLS and YYNGEE. V lost 2 bases and J 10 bases, leaving 11 bases between the germline ends. This chain's CDR3 is CASSVQGKPQYF. The CDR3 bases are TGTGCCAGCAGCGTCCAGGGCAAACCGCAGTATTTT.

The chain has TRBV18 and TRBJ1-1; D possibly corresponds to TRBD1 (6 bases). V lost 3 bases, J lost 1 base, and 12 bases lay in between. This CDR3 is 15 amino acids long. In germline, CDR1 is KGHSH, CDR2 LQKENI. This CDR3 reads CASSPTKTGNTEAFF. The CDR3 DNA sequence: TGTGCCAGCTCACCTACGAAGACAGGGAACACTGAAGCTTTCTTT. Variable domain in full (rest from reference TRBV18 and TRBJ1-1): NAGVMQNPRHLVRRRGQEARLRCSPMKGHSHVYWYRQLPEEGLKFMVYLQKENIIDESGMPKERFSAEFPKEGPSILRIQQVVRGDSAAYFCASSPTKTGNTEAFFGQGTRLTVV.

This chain joins TRBV6-4 and TRBJ1-6, with unresolved D. V lost 3 bases, J lost 7 bases, and 7 bases lay in between. CDR3 length: 13 amino acids. Germline lookup yields CDR1 MRHNA and CDR2 SNTAGT. In DNA form, the CDR3 reads TGTGCCAGCAGTGAACAGAAGAATTCACCCCTCCACTTT. Amino acid sequence: CASSEQKNSPLHF.

The DNA for the CDR3 is TGTGCCAGCAGCCAAGATTACCAGGGCCAAGAGACCCAGTACTTC. The encoded protein is CASSQDYQGQETQYF. The chain links TRBV3-1 (or the pseudogene TRBV3-2) to TRBJ2-5; maybe TRBD1 (5 bases). Germline loops: CDR1 LGHDT, CDR2 YNNKEL (reference sequence). The CDR3 spans 15 residues. V was pared by 0 bases and J by 1 base, with 9 bases between.

V gene TRBV6-5 combines with J gene TRBJ1-2; D may be TRBD1 (6 bases). The V gene's germline CDR1 is MNHEY and CDR2 SVGAGI. This CDR3 spans 15 amino acids. V lost 5 bases and J 3 bases, leaving 16 bases between the germline ends. The CDR3 is CASSKRQEVDYGYTF. The CDR3, as DNA: TGTGCCAGCAGTAAACGACAGGAGGTCGACTATGGCTACACCTTC.

The CDR3 protein is CASSLNRGGEQFF. In DNA form, the CDR3 reads TGTGCCAGCAGCTTGAACAGGGGTGGAGAGCAGTTCTTC. This chain joins TRBV5-6 and TRBJ2-1; TRBD1 matches at 7 bases. CDR3 length: 13 residues. The ends lost 1 base at V and 10 bases at J; junction bases unmatched: 5. Germline-derived CDR1 and CDR2 are SGHDT and YYEEEE.